One sample yielded the 9 T cell receptor beta chains listed below, sequenced in a study of blood T cell repertoires in COVID-19. TCRdb's table, derived via immunoSEQ multiplex PCR, lists solely in-frame clones and lacks some. The sample contains 150,000 to 200,000 clones, roughly nine tenths of which appear only once. Material for sequencing was PBMCs or T cells enriched from blood (not recorded which). The receptors were gathered from a woman in her 40s with acute COVID-19.

The rearrangement joins TRBV9 to TRBJ2-1, with 9 bases that match TRBD2. Germline V gives CDR1 SGDLS, CDR2 YYNGEE. With V trimmed by 2 bases and J by 7 bases, 4 bases remained unmatched. The CDR3 covers 14 residues. The DNA of the CDR3 is TGTGCCAGCAGCGTCACTAGCGGGCTAAATGAGCAGTTCTTC. This encodes CASSVTSGLNEQFF.

Only a few counts were recorded for this clone. The rearrangement links TRBV7-9 to TRBJ2-7; 10 nucleotides align to TRBD1. Looked up from germline, CDR1 is SEHNR and CDR2 is FQNEAQ (reference sequence). The CDR3 length is 14 residues. Trimming at V came to 4 bases and at J to 2 bases, leaving 2 bases not matched to a gene. This CDR3 reads CASSWTGGTYEQYF. As DNA, the CDR3 is TGTGCCAGCAGCTGGACAGGGGGGACCTACGAGCAGTACTTC.

The genes are TRBV27 and TRBJ2-7; possibly TRBD2 for D (7 bases). The CDR3 is 14 residues long. The V and J ends lost 5 bases and 3 bases respectively, with 14 bases between them. Germline values: CDR1 MNHEY, CDR2 SMNVEV (reference sequence). DNA of the CDR3: TGTGCCAGCAGTCCTTGGGGGGGGCGCTACGAGCAGTACTTC. It yields the protein CASSPWGGRYEQYF.

The chain has TRBV18 and TRBJ2-7; the match to TRBD1 covers 8 bases. Looked up from germline, CDR1 is KGHSH and CDR2 is LQKENI. Trimming took 4 bases from V and 1 from J; bases not matched to a gene: 6. This CDR3 is built from 15 residues. Here the CDR3 DNA reads TGTGCCAGCTCACTAGACAGGGGAAGGTCCTACGAGCAGTACTTC. Its protein is CASSLDRGRSYEQYF.

This clone is a singleton in its sample. The chain couples TRBV5-1 to TRBJ1-3, with TRBD1 matching 11 bases. This CDR3 spans 17 amino acids. The junction had 5 bases not matched to a gene; V was cut back by 3 bases and J by 0 bases. The germline CDR1 and CDR2 sequences are SGHRS and YFSETQ. The CDR3 reads CASSSGQGAISGNTIYF. CDR3 sequence (DNA): TGCGCCAGCAGCTCAGGACAGGGGGCCATCTCTGGAAACACCATATATTTT.

In this sample, this clone turned up once. The rearrangement joins TRBV7-8 to TRBJ1-4; D is unclear. Germline CDR1 SGHVS, CDR2 FQNEAQ. Trimming stripped 5 bases from V and 7 bases from J, with 11 bases between. This CDR3 spans 13 amino acids. In DNA form, the CDR3 reads TGTGCCAGCAGCGACGGGAGGACTGAAAAACTGTTTTTT. This translates into CASSDGRTEKLFF.

The chain is built from TRBV5-1 and TRBJ2-1; TRBD2 matches 9 bases. Germline values: CDR1 SGHRS, CDR2 YFSETQ. V lost 3 bases and J lost 3; bases outside the gene matches: 7. This CDR3 comprises 16 residues. CDR3 amino acids: CASSSTPRGGYNEQFF. The CDR3 DNA is TGCGCCAGCAGCTCCACTCCGCGGGGGGGCTACAATGAGCAGTTCTTC. The whole variable domain, filled in from reference TRBV5-1 and TRBJ2-1, reads KAGVTQTPRYLIKTRGQQVTLSCSPISGHRSVSWYQQTPGQGLQFLFEYFSETQRNKGNFPGRFSGRQFSNSRSEMNVSTLELGDSALYLCASSSTPRGGYNEQFFGPGTRLTVL.

This clone was seen just once. This chain links TRBV19 with TRBJ2-1; 7 positions match TRBD2. CDR1 is LNHDA and CDR2 is SQIVND in the germline V gene (reference sequence). The CDR3 has 14 residues. Trimming cost V 4 bases and J 7 bases; bases outside gene matches: 7. Here the CDR3 DNA reads TGTGCCAGTAGTAGGCGATCCGGGGGGAATGAGCAGTTCTTC. Translation gives CASSRRSGGNEQFF.

With regard to this clone: A single base separates this from a much larger clone, so it may be a read error. The chain combines TRBV5-4 with TRBJ2-5; 11 nucleotides match TRBD2. V gave up 4 bases and J gave up 4 bases; unmatched junction bases: 3. The germline CDR1 and CDR2 sequences are SGHNT and YYREEE (reference sequence). The CDR3 has 14 residues. CDR3: CASSPGTSGETQYF. CDR3 sequence (DNA): TGTGCCAGCAGCCCGGGGACTAGCGGAGAGACCCAGTACTTC.